These 25 T cell receptor beta chains came from one sample sequenced in a study of cytomegalovirus exposure and HLA in healthy donors. PCR primers comprised 60 Vbeta and 13 Jbeta primers. Sequenced by immunoSEQ multiplex PCR; TCRdb stores in-frame clones only, minus some. The data hold approximately 120,000 clones, with around three quarters observed a single time. The sequenced sample was PBMCs. All receptors come from a man aged 25 to 40 in good health and CMV-seronegative.

V and J are TRBV6-6 and TRBJ2-5, with a possible D match to TRBD1 (6 bases). The germline gives CDR1 MNHNY, CDR2 SVGAGI (reference sequence). The V gene lost 5 bases and the J gene lost 4 bases, with 17 bases spanning the gap. The CDR3 consists of 15 residues. This chain's CDR3 is CASSRENRVGETQYF. The CDR3 coding sequence is TGTGCCAGCAGTCGAGAAAACAGGGTAGGAGAGACCCAGTACTTC.

The chain is built from TRBV7-2 and TRBJ1-2, with unresolved D. Germline CDR1 and CDR2: SGHTA and FQGNSA. The CDR3 is made up of 14 amino acids. V lost 5 bases and J lost 5, with 15 bases in between. This CDR3 reads CASSPREREYGYTF. The CDR3 DNA follows: TGTGCCAGCAGCCCTCGCGAAAGGGAGTATGGCTACACCTTC.

The chain is built from TRBV5-1 and TRBJ2-5, with 9 nucleotides matching TRBD1. The CDR3 has 19 amino acids. Germline loops: CDR1 SGHRS, CDR2 YFSETQ. With 4 bases clipped from V and 4 bases from J, the junction kept 20 bases outside the gene matches. The CDR3 sequence: CASSAMIEFTGGFVETQYF. As DNA, the CDR3 is TGCGCCAGCAGCGCAATGATCGAATTTACAGGGGGCTTCGTAGAGACCCAGTACTTC.

This clone was observed a few times. The rearrangement joins TRBV10-3 to TRBJ2-1; the D gene is possibly TRBD2 (5 bases). There are 13 residues in the CDR3. The germline V and J ends were trimmed by 5 bases and 5 bases, with 10 bases remaining between them. In germline, CDR1 is ENHRY, CDR2 SYGVKD. As DNA, the CDR3 is TGTGCCATCAGTAAACTAGAGCACAATGAGCAGTTCTTC. It is translated as CAISKLEHNEQFF.

CDR3 residues: CASVDRANTGELFF. CDR3 bases: TGTGCCAGCGTGGACAGGGCCAACACCGGGGAGCTGTTTTTT. V and J are TRBV2 and TRBJ2-2; 8 bases align to TRBD1. The CDR3 length is 14 residues. Germline V gene sequence: CDR1 SNHLY, CDR2 FYNNEI. V shed 8 bases and J 2 bases; nucleotides not matched to a gene: 4.

The chain uses TRBV28 and TRBJ1-2, with TRBD1 as a possible D gene (6 bases). The CDR3 is made up of 17 amino acids. Per the germline V gene, CDR1 is MDHEN and CDR2 is SYDVKM. Trimming shortened V by 5 bases and J by 0 bases, and 19 bases separated the two germline ends. The CDR3: CASSPWTAFSANYGYTF. The CDR3 nucleotides are TGTGCCAGCAGTCCATGGACAGCCTTCTCTGCTAACTATGGCTACACCTTC.

The chain has TRBV9 and TRBJ2-7, with D uncertain. Germline values: CDR1 SGDLS, CDR2 YYNGEE. The ends were cut back, 0 bases at V and 5 bases at J, with 21 bases in the middle. The length of the CDR3 is 17 residues. This chain's CDR3 is CASSVDPTKGGANEQYF. CDR3 bases: TGTGCCAGCAGCGTAGACCCGACGAAAGGCGGCGCCAACGAGCAGTACTTC. Supplemented by reference TRBV9 and TRBJ2-7, the full variable domain reads DSGVTQTPKHLITATGQRVTLRCSPRSGDLSVYWYQQSLDQGLQFLIQYYNGEERAKGNILERFSAQQFPDLHSELNLSSLELGDSALYFCASSVDPTKGGANEQYFGPGTRLTVT.

This chain links TRBV6-1 with TRBJ1-1; 10 nucleotides align to TRBD1. V lost 3 bases, J lost 5 bases, and 9 bases stayed unmatched. In germline, CDR1 is MNHNS, CDR2 SASEGT. The CDR3 is 16 amino acids. The CDR3 nucleotides are TGTGCCAGCAGTGACCGGGGGACAGGGGCCCGGACTGAAGCTTTCTTT. This encodes CASSDRGTGARTEAFF.

The chain carries TRBV7-9 and TRBJ1-1, with a possible D match to TRBD1 (6 bases). V was clipped by 1 base and J by 0 bases, with 15 bases between them. Germline CDR1 SEHNR, CDR2 FQNEAQ (reference sequence). This CDR3 is 17 amino acids long. The CDR3 DNA is TGTGCCAGCAGCTTAGGGCTGGGGGCAGATATGAACACTGAAGCTTTCTTT. Amino acids: CASSLGLGADMNTEAFF.

A few counts support this clone. This rearrangement joins TRBV27 to TRBJ2-7; TRBD2 aligns across 10 bases. V lost 3 bases to trimming and J lost 7 bases; unmatched junction nucleotides: 9. CDR3 length equals 15 residues. Per germline, CDR1 MNHEY and CDR2 SMNVEV (reference sequence). This chain's CDR3 is CASSFRLAGDREQYF. For the CDR3, the DNA is TGTGCCAGCAGTTTCAGGCTAGCGGGAGATCGGGAGCAGTACTTC.

The rearrangement links TRBV9 to TRBJ1-2; perhaps TRBD1 as D (6 bases). Trimming took off 0 bases at V and 7 bases at J, with 13 bases between the two ends. The CDR3 is 14 amino acids. CDR1 and CDR2 from the germline V gene are SGDLS and YYNGEE. The DNA for the CDR3 is TGTGCCAGCAGCGTAGGGGAGGGGGTAGCTGGCTACACCTTC. It codes for CASSVGEGVAGYTF.

This chain connects TRBV5-6 to TRBJ1-5; D is possibly TRBD1 (5 bases). The CDR3 length is 15 residues. With 2 bases removed from V and 11 bases from J, the gap between germline ends came to 20 bases. Germline assignment: CDR1 SGHDT and CDR2 YYEEEE. The CDR3 DNA follows: TGTGCCAGCAGCTTCAGAGGGGAGGGGAGCCAGTCCCAGCATTTT. This translates into CASSFRGEGSQSQHF.

The gene calls are TRBV6-5 and TRBJ1-1; possible D gene TRBD1, 5 bases. The V gene's germline CDR1 is MNHEY and CDR2 SVGAGI. Deletions cut 6 bases from V and 1 base from J, with 15 bases between. CDR3 length: 15 amino acids. CDR3 protein: CASRGRTGTNTEAFF. CDR3 nucleotides: TGTGCCAGCAGGGGGCGAACAGGAACGAACACTGAAGCTTTCTTT.

This CDR3 is CASTLRGTGGYEQYF. Written as DNA, the CDR3 is TGTGCCAGTACCCTCAGAGGGACAGGGGGCTACGAGCAGTACTTC. The chain couples TRBV19 to TRBJ2-7; 11 nucleotides agree with TRBD1. CDR1 is LNHDA, CDR2 SQIVND, per germline (reference sequence). J lost 3 bases, V lost 7 bases, and 8 bases had no gene match. CDR3 size: 15 residues.

This chain joins TRBV6-1 and TRBJ1-1, with D unclear. Germline V gene sequence: CDR1 MNHNS, CDR2 SASEGT. Trimming removed 8 bases at V and 2 bases at J, with 12 bases between. The CDR3 length is 13 residues. The CDR3 protein is CASPGRENTEAFF. The CDR3, as DNA: TGTGCCAGCCCAGGACGGGAAAACACTGAAGCTTTCTTT.

V usage is TRBV4-1 and J usage is TRBJ2-7, with unresolved D. The CDR3 has 13 amino acids. The germline V and J ends were trimmed by 3 bases and 3 bases, with 9 bases remaining between them. CDR1 is MGHRA, CDR2 YSYEKL, per germline. The CDR3 coding sequence is TGCGCCAGCAGCCAGATAAACAGCTACGAGCAGTACTTC. It specifies CASSQINSYEQYF.

This clone was detected a few times. V usage is TRBV10-3 and J usage is TRBJ1-1; D gene uncertain. Deletions cut 0 bases from V and 7 bases from J, with 6 bases between. The CDR3 totals 12 residues. Looked up from germline, CDR1 is ENHRY and CDR2 is SYGVKD. CDR3 region: CAISESLVEAFF. DNA of the CDR3: TGTGCCATCAGTGAGTCTTTAGTTGAAGCTTTCTTT.

This rearrangement joins TRBV21-1 to TRBJ1-2. TRBV21-1 is designated a pseudogene. The CDR3 loop spans 15 amino acids. The CDR3 reads CASSKVEGWDYGYTF. CDR3 sequence (DNA): TGTGCCAGCAGCAAAGTCGAGGGATGGGACTATGGCTACACCTTC.

The rearrangement links TRBV28 to TRBJ2-7; 8 bases are shared with TRBD1. V dropped 4 bases and J dropped 4; count of bases not matched to a gene: 9. This CDR3 spans 15 amino acids. Germline V gene lookup returns CDR1 MDHEN and CDR2 SYDVKM. CDR3 coding DNA: TGTGCCAGCAGTTCCGCTACAGGGGGGAGATACGAGCAGTACTTC. Translation: CASSSATGGRYEQYF.

The chain carries TRBV19 and TRBJ1-4; TRBD1 matches 9 bases. The trim removed 6 bases at V and 5 bases at J, leaving 4 bases unmatched. This CDR3 comprises 14 residues. Germline lookup yields CDR1 LNHDA and CDR2 SQIVND (reference sequence). CDR3 sequence reads: CASRATGGNEKLFF. As DNA, the CDR3 is TGTGCCAGTAGAGCGACAGGGGGGAATGAAAAACTGTTTTTT.

The chain recombines TRBV5-5 with TRBJ1-2; D remains unclear. V was clipped by 0 bases and J by 5 bases, with 11 bases between them. The CDR3 totals 14 residues. Germline loops: CDR1 SGHKS, CDR2 YYEKEE (reference sequence). The CDR3 coding sequence is TGTGCCAGCAGCTTGGAACCGGGGATTTATGGCTACACCTTC. Amino acid sequence: CASSLEPGIYGYTF.

The chain has TRBV11-2 and TRBJ2-7; a weak D match, TRBD2 (6 bases). The length of the CDR3 is 14 residues. Trimming pared 1 base from V and 5 bases from J, leaving 12 bases between. Germline V lookup: CDR1 SGHAT, CDR2 FQNNGV. The CDR3 region is CASSLGTGVHEQYF. CDR3 nucleotides: TGTGCCAGCAGCTTAGGTACGGGAGTTCACGAGCAGTACTTC.

This chain links TRBV6-5 with TRBJ2-7, with 9 bases fitting TRBD1. The germline V gene encodes CDR1 MNHEY and CDR2 SVGAGI. This CDR3 has 14 residues. The ends lost 7 bases at V and 5 bases at J; junction bases unmatched: 9. CDR3 nucleotide sequence: TGTGCCAGCAAAATGACAGGGGGATTAAACGAGCAGTACTTC. Encoded protein: CASKMTGGLNEQYF.

The V gene is TRBV4-1, the J gene TRBJ2-2, with TRBD1 matching 7 bases. V dropped 2 bases and J dropped 6; count of bases not matched to a gene: 6. Looked up from germline, CDR1 is MGHRA and CDR2 is YSYEKL. The CDR3 sequence is 15 residues long. CDR3 amino acids: CASSQKTGSSGELFF. CDR3 coding DNA: TGCGCCAGCAGCCAAAAGACAGGGTCTTCCGGGGAGCTGTTTTTT.

The chain couples TRBV5-6 to TRBJ1-6, with TRBD1 matching over 8 bases. There are 16 residues in the CDR3. Germline assignment: CDR1 SGHDT and CDR2 YYEEEE. V trimming: 0 bases; J trimming: 9 bases; junction bases outside the gene matches: 8. The CDR3 DNA reads as TGTGCCAGCAGCTTGGGTTTCGGACAGGGTAGTTCACCCCTCCACTTT. Protein product: CASSLGFGQGSSPLHF. Drawing the rest from reference TRBV5-6 and TRBJ1-6, the complete variable domain is DAGVTQSPTHLIKTRGQQVTLRCSPKSGHDTVSWYQQALGQGPQFIFQYYEEEERQRGNFPDRFSGHQFPNYSSELNVNALLLGDSALYLCASSLGFGQGSSPLHFGNGTRLTVT.